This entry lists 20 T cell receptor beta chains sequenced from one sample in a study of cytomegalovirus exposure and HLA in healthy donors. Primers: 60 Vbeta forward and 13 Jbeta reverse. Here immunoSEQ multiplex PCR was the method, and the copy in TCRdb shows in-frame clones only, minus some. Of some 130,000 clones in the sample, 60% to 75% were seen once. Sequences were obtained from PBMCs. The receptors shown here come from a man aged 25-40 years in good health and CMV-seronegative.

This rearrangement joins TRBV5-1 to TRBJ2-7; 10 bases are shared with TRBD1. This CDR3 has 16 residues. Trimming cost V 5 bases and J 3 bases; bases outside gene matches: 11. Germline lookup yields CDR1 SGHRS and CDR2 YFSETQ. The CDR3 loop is CASSTSAGQGFYEQYF. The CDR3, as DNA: TGCGCCAGCAGTACTTCTGCGGGACAGGGGTTCTACGAGCAGTACTTC. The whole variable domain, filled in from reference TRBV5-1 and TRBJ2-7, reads KAGVTQTPRYLIKTRGQQVTLSCSPISGHRSVSWYQQTPGQGLQFLFEYFSETQRNKGNFPGRFSGRQFSNSRSEMNVSTLELGDSALYLCASSTSAGQGFYEQYFGPGTRLTVT.

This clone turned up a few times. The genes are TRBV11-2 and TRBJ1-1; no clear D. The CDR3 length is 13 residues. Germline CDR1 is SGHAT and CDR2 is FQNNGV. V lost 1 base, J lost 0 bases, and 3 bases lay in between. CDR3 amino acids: CASSLAMNTEAFF. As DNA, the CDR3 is TGTGCCAGCAGCTTAGCTATGAACACTGAAGCTTTCTTT.

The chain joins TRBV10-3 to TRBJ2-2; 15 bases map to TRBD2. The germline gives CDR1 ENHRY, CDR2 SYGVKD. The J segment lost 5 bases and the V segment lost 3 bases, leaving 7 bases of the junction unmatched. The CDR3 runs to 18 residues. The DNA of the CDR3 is TGTGCCATCAGTGACGGACTAGCGGGGGGGCCGTGGACCGGGGAGCTGTTTTTT. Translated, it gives CAISDGLAGGPWTGELFF.

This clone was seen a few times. The chain's CDR3 is CASSLDSKETQYF. The DNA for the CDR3 is TGTGCCAGCAGTCTGGACAGCAAAGAGACCCAGTACTTC. This chain joins TRBV2 and TRBJ2-5, with D tentatively TRBD1 (6 bases). V lost 5 bases and J 3 bases, leaving 10 bases between the germline ends. The CDR3 is 13 amino acids. Per the germline V gene, CDR1 is SNHLY and CDR2 is FYNNEI.

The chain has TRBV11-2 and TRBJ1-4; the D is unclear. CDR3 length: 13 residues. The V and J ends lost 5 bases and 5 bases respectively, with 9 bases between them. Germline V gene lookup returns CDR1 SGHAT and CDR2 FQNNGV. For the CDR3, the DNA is TGTGCCAGCAGCAGACGGGAAAATGAAAAACTGTTTTTT. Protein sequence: CASSRRENEKLFF.

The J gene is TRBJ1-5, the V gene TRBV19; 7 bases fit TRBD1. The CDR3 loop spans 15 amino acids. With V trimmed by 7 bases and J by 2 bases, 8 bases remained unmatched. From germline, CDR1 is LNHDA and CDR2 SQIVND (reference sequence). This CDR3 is CASTNRGSRNQPQHF. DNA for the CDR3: TGTGCCAGTACTAACAGGGGATCTCGCAATCAGCCCCAGCATTTT. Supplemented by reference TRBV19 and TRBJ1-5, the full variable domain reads DGGITQSPKYLFRKEGQNVTLSCEQNLNHDAMYWYRQDPGQGLRLIYYSQIVNDFQKGDIAEGYSVSREKKESFPLTVTSAQKNPTAFYLCASTNRGSRNQPQHFGDGTRLSIL.

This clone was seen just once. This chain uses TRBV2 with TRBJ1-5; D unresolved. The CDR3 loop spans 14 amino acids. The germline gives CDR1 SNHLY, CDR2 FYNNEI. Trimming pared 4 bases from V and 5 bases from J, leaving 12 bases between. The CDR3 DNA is TGTGCCAGCAGTGGAGAAGATTCTTATCAGCCCCAGCATTTT. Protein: CASSGEDSYQPQHF.

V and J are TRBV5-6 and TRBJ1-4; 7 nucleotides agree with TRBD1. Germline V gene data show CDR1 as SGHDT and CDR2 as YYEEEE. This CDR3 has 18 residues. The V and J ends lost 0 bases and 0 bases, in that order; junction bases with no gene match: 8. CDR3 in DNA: TGTGCCAGCAGCTTGGTAGGACCGGGACAGCCAACTAATGAAAAACTGTTTTTT. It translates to CASSLVGPGQPTNEKLFF.

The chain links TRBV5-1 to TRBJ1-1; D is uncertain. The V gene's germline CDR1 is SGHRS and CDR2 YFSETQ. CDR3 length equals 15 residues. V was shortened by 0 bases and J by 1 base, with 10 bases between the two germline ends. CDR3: CASSLVAEQNTEAFF. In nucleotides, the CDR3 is TGCGCCAGCAGCTTGGTGGCAGAACAGAACACTGAAGCTTTCTTT.

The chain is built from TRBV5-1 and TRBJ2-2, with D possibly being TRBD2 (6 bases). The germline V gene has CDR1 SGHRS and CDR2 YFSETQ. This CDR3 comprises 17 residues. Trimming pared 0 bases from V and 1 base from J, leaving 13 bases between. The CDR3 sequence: CASSLERGGVNTGELFF. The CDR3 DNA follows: TGCGCCAGCAGCTTGGAACGGGGAGGAGTGAACACCGGGGAGCTGTTTTTT.

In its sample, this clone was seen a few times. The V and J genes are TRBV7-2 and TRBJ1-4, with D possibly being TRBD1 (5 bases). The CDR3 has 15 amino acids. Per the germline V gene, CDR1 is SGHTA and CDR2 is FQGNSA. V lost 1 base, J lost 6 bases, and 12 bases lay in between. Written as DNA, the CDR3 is TGTGCCAGCAGCTTAGTGGCAGTAGGGGATGAAAAACTGTTTTTT. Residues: CASSLVAVGDEKLFF.

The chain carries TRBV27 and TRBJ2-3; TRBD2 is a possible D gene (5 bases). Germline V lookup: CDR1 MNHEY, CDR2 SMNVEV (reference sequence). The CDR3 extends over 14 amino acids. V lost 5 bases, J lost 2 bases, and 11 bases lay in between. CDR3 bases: TGTGCCAGCAGTCCCGGGATCTTCACAGATACGCAGTATTTT. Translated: CASSPGIFTDTQYF.

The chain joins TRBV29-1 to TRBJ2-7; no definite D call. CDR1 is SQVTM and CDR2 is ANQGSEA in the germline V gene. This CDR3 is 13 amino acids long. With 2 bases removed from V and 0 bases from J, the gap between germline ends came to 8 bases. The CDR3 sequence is CSVESGNSYEQYF. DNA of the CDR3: TGCAGCGTTGAATCAGGTAACTCCTACGAGCAGTACTTC.

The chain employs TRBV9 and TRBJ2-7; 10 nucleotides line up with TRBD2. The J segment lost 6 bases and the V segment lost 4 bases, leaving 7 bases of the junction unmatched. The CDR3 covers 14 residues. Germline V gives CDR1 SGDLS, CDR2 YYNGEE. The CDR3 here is CASSPGTSVTEQYF. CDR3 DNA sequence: TGTGCCAGCAGCCCCGGGACTAGCGTAACCGAGCAGTACTTC.

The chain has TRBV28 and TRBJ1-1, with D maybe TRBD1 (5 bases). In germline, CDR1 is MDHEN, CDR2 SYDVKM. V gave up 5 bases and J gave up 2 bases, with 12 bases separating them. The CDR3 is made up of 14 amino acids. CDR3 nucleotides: TGTGCCAGCAGTCTCCCGACAGCCAACACTGAAGCTTTCTTT. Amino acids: CASSLPTANTEAFF.

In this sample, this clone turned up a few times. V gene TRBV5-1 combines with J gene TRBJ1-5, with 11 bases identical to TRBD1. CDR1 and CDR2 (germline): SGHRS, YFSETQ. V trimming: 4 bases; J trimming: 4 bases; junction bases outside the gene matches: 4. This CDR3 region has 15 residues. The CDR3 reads CASSRGTGGNQPQHF. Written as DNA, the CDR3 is TGCGCCAGCAGCCGGGGGACAGGGGGTAATCAGCCCCAGCATTTT.

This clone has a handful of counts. CDR3 sequence: CASQQGDTQYF. In DNA form, the CDR3 reads TGTGCCAGCCAACAGGGAGATACGCAGTATTTT. The J gene is TRBJ2-3, the V gene TRBV18, with D perhaps TRBD1 (6 bases). The germline V and J ends were trimmed by 8 bases and 5 bases, with 8 bases remaining between them. CDR3 length: 11 amino acids. Germline V gene sequence: CDR1 KGHSH, CDR2 LQKENI. The complete variable domain, with remaining parts taken from reference TRBV18 and TRBJ2-3, reads NAGVMQNPRHLVRRRGQEARLRCSPMKGHSHVYWYRQLPEEGLKFMVYLQKENIIDESGMPKERFSAEFPKEGPSILRIQQVVRGDSAAYFCASQQGDTQYFGPGTRLTVL.

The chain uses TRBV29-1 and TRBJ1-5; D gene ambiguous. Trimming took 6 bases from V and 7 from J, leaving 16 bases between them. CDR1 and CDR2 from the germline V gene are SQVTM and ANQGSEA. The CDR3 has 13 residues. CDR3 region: CSVADTDGQPQHF. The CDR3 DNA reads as TGCAGCGTGGCCGACACCGATGGCCAGCCCCAGCATTTT.

The chain's CDR3 is CASSSLGTSGRGDTQYF. CDR3 DNA: TGTGCCAGCAGTTCCTTAGGGACTAGCGGGAGAGGTGATACGCAGTATTTT. The chain has TRBV28 and TRBJ2-3; TRBD2 matches at 14 bases. From germline, CDR1 is MDHEN and CDR2 SYDVKM. This CDR3 spans 17 amino acids. The V segment lost 4 bases and the J segment 6 bases; nucleotides outside the gene matches: 9.

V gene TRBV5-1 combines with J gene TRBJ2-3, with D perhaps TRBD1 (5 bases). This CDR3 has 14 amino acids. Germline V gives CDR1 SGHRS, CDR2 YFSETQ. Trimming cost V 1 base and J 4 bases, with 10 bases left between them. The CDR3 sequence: CASSLTRVADTQYF. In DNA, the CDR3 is TGCGCCAGCAGCTTGACCAGGGTTGCAGATACGCAGTATTTT.